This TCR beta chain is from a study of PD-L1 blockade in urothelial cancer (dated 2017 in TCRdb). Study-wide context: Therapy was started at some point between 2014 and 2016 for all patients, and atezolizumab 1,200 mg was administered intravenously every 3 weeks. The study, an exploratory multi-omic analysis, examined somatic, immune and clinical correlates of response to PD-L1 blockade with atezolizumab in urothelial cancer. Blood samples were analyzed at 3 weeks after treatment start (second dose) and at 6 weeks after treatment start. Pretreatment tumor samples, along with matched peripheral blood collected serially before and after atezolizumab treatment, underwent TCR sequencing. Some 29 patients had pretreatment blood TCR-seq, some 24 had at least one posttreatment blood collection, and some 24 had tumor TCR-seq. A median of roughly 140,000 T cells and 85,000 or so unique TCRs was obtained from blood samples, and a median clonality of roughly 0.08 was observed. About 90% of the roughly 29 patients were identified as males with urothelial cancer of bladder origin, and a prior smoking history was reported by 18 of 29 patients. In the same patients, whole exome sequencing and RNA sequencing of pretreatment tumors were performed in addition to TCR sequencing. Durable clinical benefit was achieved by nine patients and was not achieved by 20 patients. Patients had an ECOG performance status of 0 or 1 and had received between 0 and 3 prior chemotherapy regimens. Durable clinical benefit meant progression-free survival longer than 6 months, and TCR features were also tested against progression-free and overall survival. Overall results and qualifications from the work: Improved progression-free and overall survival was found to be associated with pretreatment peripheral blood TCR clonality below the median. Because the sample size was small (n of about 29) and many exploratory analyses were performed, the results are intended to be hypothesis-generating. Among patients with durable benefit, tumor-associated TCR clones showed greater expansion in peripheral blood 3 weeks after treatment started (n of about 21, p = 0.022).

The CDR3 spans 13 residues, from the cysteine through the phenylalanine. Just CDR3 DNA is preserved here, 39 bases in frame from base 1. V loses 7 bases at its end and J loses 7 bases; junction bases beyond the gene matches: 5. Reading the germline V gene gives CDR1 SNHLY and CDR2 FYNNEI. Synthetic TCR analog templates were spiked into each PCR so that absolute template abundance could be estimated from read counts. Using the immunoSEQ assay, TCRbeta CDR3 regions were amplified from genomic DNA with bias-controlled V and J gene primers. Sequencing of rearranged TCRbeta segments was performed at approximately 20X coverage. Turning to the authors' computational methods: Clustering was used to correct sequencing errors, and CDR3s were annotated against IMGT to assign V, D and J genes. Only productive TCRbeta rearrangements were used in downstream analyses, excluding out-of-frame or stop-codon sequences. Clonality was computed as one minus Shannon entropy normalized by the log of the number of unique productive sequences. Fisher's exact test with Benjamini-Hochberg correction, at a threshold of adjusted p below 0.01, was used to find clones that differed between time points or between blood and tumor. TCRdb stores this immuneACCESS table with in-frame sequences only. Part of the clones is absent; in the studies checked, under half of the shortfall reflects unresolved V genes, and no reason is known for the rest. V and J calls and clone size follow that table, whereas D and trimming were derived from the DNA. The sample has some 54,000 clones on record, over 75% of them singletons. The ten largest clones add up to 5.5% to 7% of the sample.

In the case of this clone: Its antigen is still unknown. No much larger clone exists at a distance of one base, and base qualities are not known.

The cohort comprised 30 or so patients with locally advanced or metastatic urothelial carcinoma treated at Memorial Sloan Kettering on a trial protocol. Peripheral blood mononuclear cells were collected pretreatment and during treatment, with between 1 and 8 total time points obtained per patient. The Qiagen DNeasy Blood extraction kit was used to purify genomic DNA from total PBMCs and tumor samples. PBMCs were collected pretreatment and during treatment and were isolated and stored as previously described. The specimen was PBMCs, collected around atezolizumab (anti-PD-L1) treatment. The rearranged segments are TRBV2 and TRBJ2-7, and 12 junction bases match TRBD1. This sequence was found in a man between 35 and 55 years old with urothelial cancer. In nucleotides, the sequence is TGTGCCAGCAAAGGGACAGGGGGCTTGGAGCAGTACTTC. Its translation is CASKGTGGLEQYF.